Listed below are T cell receptor beta chains from one sample, sequenced in a study of blood T cell repertoires in COVID-19. The table came from immunoSEQ multiplex PCR; TCRdb's copy has only in-frame clones and leaves some out. The table lists roughly 250,000 clones, around 85% of them singletons. The material sequenced was PBMCs or T cells enriched from blood (not recorded which). Receptors were obtained from a woman in her 30s who had recovered from COVID-19. Both conserved end residues are part of each CDR3. The D gene is left open where the match is weak. The listing skips clone size in some rows; elsewhere it reads once, few, many or a size class.

>TRBV5-4|TRBJ2-1|.|TRBD2
TGTGCCAGCAGGGGGCTAGCGGGGGAGCAGTTCTTC
CASRGLAGEQFF
>TRBV6-5|TRBJ1-5|.|.
TGTGCCAGCAGCCCGACGAGGGGGACCCGGCCCCAGCATTTT
CASSPTRGTRPQHF
>TRBV10-3|TRBJ1-6|.|.
TGTGCCGCAAACCCAGGGGATAATTCACCCCTCCACTTT
CAANPGDNSPLHF
>TRBV9|TRBJ1-5|many|.
TGTGCCAGCAGCGTAGATGGGGCCGGGCAGCCCCAGCATTTT
CASSVDGAGQPQHF
>TRBV25-1|TRBJ2-7|.|.
TGTGCCAGCGAGGCAGCCGGGTCCTACGAGCAGTACTTC
CASEAAGSYEQYF
>TRBV28|TRBJ2-3|once|.
TGTGCCAGCAGGGGCCTAGCAACTTCCACAGATACGCAGTATTTT
CASRGLATSTDTQYF
>TRBV3-1/TRBV3-2|TRBJ2-5|few|.
TGTGCCAGCAGCCAATCCAGGGGAATGCAGACCCAGTACTTC
CASSQSRGMQTQYF
>TRBV28|TRBJ1-3|.|.
TGTGCCAGCAGTTTAAATTTTGATCTTTCGGGGATAAACTCTGGAAACACCATATATTTT
CASSLNFDLSGINSGNTIYF
>TRBV4-2|TRBJ1-1|.|TRBD1
TGTGCCAGCAGCCCCCCGGACAGGGTTTTAGAAGCTTTCTTT
CASSPPDRVLEAFF
>TRBV9|TRBJ1-1|.|TRBD1
TGTGCCAGCAGCGTAGACGTAGGACAGGGGGTCGGAGCTTTCTTT
CASSVDVGQGVGAFF
>TRBV30|TRBJ2-2|.|.
TGTGCCTGGAGTGTACGTGGACATGACTACACCGGGGAGCTGTTTTTT
CAWSVRGHDYTGELFF
>TRBV7-9|TRBJ2-1|once|.
TGTGCCAGCAGCTTCATCCAGGGGCAGAACAATGAGCAGTTCTTC
CASSFIQGQNNEQFF
>TRBV15|TRBJ1-5|.|.
TGTGCCACCAGTCTATCCCCCCTAGGGCAGGGATGGAGCAATCAGCCCCAGCATTTT
CATSLSPLGQGWSNQPQHF
>TRBV28|TRBJ1-4|.|.
TGTGCCAGCAGTTTGTGGGGGCGGGGGCGTGAAAAACTGTTTTTT
CASSLWGRGREKLFF
>TRBV2|TRBJ1-1|.|TRBD1
TGTGCCAGCAGCATGGGACAGCTACTCTTCTCGGGTGAAGCTTTCTTT
CASSMGQLLFSGEAFF
>TRBV7-9|TRBJ2-7|.|TRBD1
TGTGCCAGCAGCTACCCAGGGACAGGGGTCTACGAGCAGTACTTC
CASSYPGTGVYEQYF
>TRBV6-5|TRBJ2-2|.|.
TGTGCCAGCATTGGGACTGCGAACACCGGGGAGCTGTTTTTT
CASIGTANTGELFF
>TRBV6-5|TRBJ2-7|once|TRBD1
TGTGCCAGCAAAGGACAGGGATTTTACGAGCAGTACTTC
CASKGQGFYEQYF
>TRBV5-8|TRBJ2-7|.|TRBD1
TGTGCCAGCAGCTTGAGAGAGACAGGGAGTGCCTACGAGCAGTACTTC
CASSLRETGSAYEQYF
>TRBV5-1|TRBJ2-7|.|.
TGCGCCAGCAGCGTTTTAAATTGGGCTCTTTCCTACGAGCAGTACTTC
CASSVLNWALSYEQYF
>TRBV29-1|TRBJ1-1|.|.
TGCAGCGCTCAGGGGTTCGGGAACACTGAAGCTTTCTTT
CSAQGFGNTEAFF
>TRBV6-1|TRBJ1-5|.|.
TGTGCCAGCAGTGAAGTGGGGGGGGCGGTAAATCAGCCCCAGCATTTT
CASSEVGGAVNQPQHF
>TRBV15|TRBJ1-1|.|TRBD1
TGTGCCACCAGCAGCCGGACAGGGATTGGTACTGAAGCTTTCTTT
CATSSRTGIGTEAFF
>TRBV18|TRBJ2-7|once|TRBD1
TGTGCCAGCTCACCAAACAGGGGGCAATATTACGAGCAGTACTTC
CASSPNRGQYYEQYF
>TRBV10-2|TRBJ1-2|.|TRBD1
TGCGCCAGCATGCAGGGACAGATACACTATGGCTACACCTTC
CASMQGQIHYGYTF
>TRBV5-4|TRBJ1-3|few|TRBD1
TGTGCCAGCAGCTTAGGGACAGGCTCTGGAAACACCATATATTTT
CASSLGTGSGNTIYF
>TRBV28|TRBJ1-2|.|TRBD1
TGTGCCAGCAGGACTGCCGGGACAGGGGAATCTGGCTACACCTTC
CASRTAGTGESGYTF
>TRBV30|TRBJ2-5|.|TRBD2
TGTGCCTGGAGTGTAGAGGAAAGCGGGAGGGCCCAAGAGACCCAGTACTTC
CAWSVEESGRAQETQYF
>TRBV2|TRBJ2-3|.|.
TGTGCCAGCAGCACTGAGGGCCCAGATACGCAGTATTTT
CASSTEGPDTQYF
>TRBV15|TRBJ1-2|.|TRBD1
TGTGCCACCAGCGAGGGACAGGTATTCTATGGCTACACCTTC
CATSEGQVFYGYTF
>TRBV28|TRBJ2-5|few|.
TGTGCCAGCAGTTTCCGGAGGCCCCAAGAGACCCAGTACTTC
CASSFRRPQETQYF
>TRBV7-9|TRBJ2-2|few|TRBD1
TGTGCCAGCAGTATTAACAGGGGGCCCGGGGAGCTGTTTTTT
CASSINRGPGELFF
>TRBV28|TRBJ1-1|.|.
TGTGCCAGCAGTTTACACAAGATCAACACTGAAGCTTTCTTT
CASSLHKINTEAFF
>TRBV11-2|TRBJ1-2|.|.
TGTGCCAGCAGCTTAGCTTTCGGGGGGAATAGTGGCTACACCTTC
CASSLAFGGNSGYTF
>TRBV30|TRBJ2-1|.|TRBD2
TGTGCCTGGAGTGTGATAGCGGGCCTTCACGAAAATGAGCAGTTCTTC
CAWSVIAGLHENEQFF
>TRBV5-1|TRBJ1-6|.|.
TGCGCCAGCAGTGCGGACAGATCTAATTCACCCCTCCACTTT
CASSADRSNSPLHF
>TRBV18|TRBJ1-1|.|TRBD1
TGTGCCAGCTCACCACCGAGTTCAGGGGGCGGTTACACTGAAGCTTTCTTT
CASSPPSSGGGYTEAFF
>TRBV28|TRBJ2-7|.|.
TGTGCCACTGGGGGGGCCCTCTCCTACGAGCAGTACTTC
CATGGALSYEQYF
>TRBV28|TRBJ1-3|once|.
TGTGCCAGCAGGACAGGTCACTCTGGAAACACCATATATTTT
CASRTGHSGNTIYF
>TRBV21-1|TRBJ2-5|few|.
TGTGCCAGCAGCACCACAGGGGGAGAGACCCAGTACTTC
CASSTTGGETQYF
>TRBV10-3|TRBJ2-3|once|.
TGTGCCATCAGTGAGCAGGGCACTAGCACAGATACGCAGTATTTT
CAISEQGTSTDTQYF
>TRBV6-5|TRBJ2-7|.|.
TGTGCCAGCAGTTACGGCGGCCCCTACGAGCAGTACTTC
CASSYGGPYEQYF
>TRBV5-1|TRBJ2-1|.|TRBD2
TGCGCCAGCAGTGGCCGGACTAGCGGGGGGTACAATGAGCAGTTCTTC
CASSGRTSGGYNEQFF
>TRBV6-5|TRBJ2-4|.|TRBD2
TGTGCCAGCACCCTAGCGGGGGGGCGGAACATTCAGTACTTC
CASTLAGGRNIQYF
>TRBV27|TRBJ1-2|.|TRBD1
TGTGCCAGCAGTCCTGGACAGGGGCCCAACTATGGCTACACCTTC
CASSPGQGPNYGYTF
>TRBV4-2|TRBJ2-2|.|.
TGTGCCAGCAGCCAAAAATCGGGCACCGGGGAGCTGTTTTTT
CASSQKSGTGELFF